This T cell receptor (beta chain) appears in the sequencing data of a study of shared clonotypes between healthy human individuals. Notes on this clone: The antigen is undetermined. This specimen includes other DNA sequences encoding the same CDR3.

It was roughly 190 ng DNA, around 33,000 T cell genomes, that sorted-subset replicate PCRs used. Here immunoSEQ multiplex PCR was the method, and the copy in TCRdb shows in-frame clones only, minus some. This table has millions of clones, approximately 94% appearing once. Naive CD8 cells lacked CD45RO, underwent positive selection for CCR7 and left out terminally differentiated effector memory CD45RA+ cells. Findings and caveats of the study: Naive CD4 clonotypes overlapped across a handful of donors at roughly 5%.

This CDR3 is built from 14 residues. V was clipped by 4 bases and J by 0 bases; unmatched bases: 3. The germline CDR1 and CDR2 sequences are SGHTA and FQGNSA. The sample comprised naive CD8+ T cells from PBMCs. The receptor was derived from a man between 18 and 29 years old in good health. Some clones in this sample may be carry-over from other donors' samples. The chain links TRBV7-2 to TRBJ2-7; TRBD1 matches at 7 bases. In DNA, the CDR3 is TGTGCCAGCAGCTCGGACAGGTCCTCCTACGAGCAGTACTTC. Amino acids: CASSSDRSSYEQYF.